This T cell receptor (beta chain) was obtained from a study of vaccination effects on CD4 cells after COVID-19. At the level of the study: All study participants received two doses of BNT162b2 or mRNA-1273 vaccine.

Regarding this clone: Its antigen is unknown.

Generated by immunoSEQ multiplex PCR, the TCRdb table keeps only in-frame clones and is missing some. The table includes 71,000 or so clones, about 65% detected once. ViraFEST assay sequencing came after antigen-specific CD4+ T cells were expanded with viral peptide pools. Having been cultured for 10 days, the cells underwent CD4+ T cell isolation. Nobody among the vaccine recipients had prior SARS-CoV-2 infection (nucleocapsid antibodies were negative). Approximately 2 million PBMC were placed in each well, which was supplemented with roughly 9.1 IU/ml IL-2 and approximately 9.2 ug/ml peptides. A half-medium replacement with IL-2 medium was carried out on days 3 and 7. CDR3 length: 17 amino acids. V was trimmed by 0 bases and J by 2 bases, leaving 14 bases between them. Germline V lookup: CDR1 SGHNT, CDR2 YENEEA.

Sequencing was performed on CD4+ T cells from PBMCs cultured with HCoV-OC43 spike peptides, taken before COVID-19 vaccination. This sample's subset: HCoV-OC43 spike overlapping peptide pool stimulation. V and J are TRBV11-3 and TRBJ2-4; D unclear. The sequence was collected from a human donor who received a COVID-19 vaccine. The CDR3 loop reads CASSLESGFLTKNIQYF. The CDR3 DNA follows: TGTGCCAGCAGCTTAGAGTCGGGCTTTTTAACCAAAAACATTCAGTACTTC.